This T cell receptor (beta chain) was sequenced for a study of shared clonotypes between healthy human individuals. Turning to the study itself: Each donor had three CD4 naive, three CD4 memory, two CD8 naive and one CD8 memory plate.

Whole-study results and caveats: Against clonotypes common to all four donors, non-shared ones had lower generation probabilities.

Template for every sorted-subset replicate PCR totaled approximately 0.2 ug DNA, 25,000 to 35,000 T cell genomes. Clones were read by immunoSEQ multiplex PCR, and TCRdb kept only the in-frame ones, dropping some. The sample holds 2 million to 2.5 million clones; approximately 95% are singletons and the top ten take roughly 0.13%. Germline-derived CDR1 and CDR2 are MGHRA and YSYEKL. The CDR3 is made up of 15 amino acids. The V and J ends lost 7 bases and 0 bases respectively, with 12 bases between them. Nashville, Tennessee was home to all donors, who were Caucasian adults. As for this clone: What it recognizes is unknown.

The chain joins TRBV4-1 to TRBJ1-4; the D gene is possibly TRBD1 (6 bases). This sequence originates from a man between 18 and 35 years old in good health. Sequencing was performed on naive CD4+ T cells sorted from blood. The subset is: CD45RA+ positively selected. The CDR3 bases are TGCGCCAGCAACTCGGGGGCTGCAACTAATGAAAAACTGTTTTTT. Translated, it gives CASNSGAATNEKLFF.